This T cell receptor (beta chain) was sequenced during a study of blood T cell repertoires in COVID-19. The CDR3 is 15 amino acids. Trimming at V came to 4 bases and at J to 8 bases, leaving 8 bases not matched to a gene. Germline V gene lookup returns CDR1 SGHRS and CDR2 YFSETQ. Only in-frame clones appear in the TCRdb table, and some are missing; sequencing was by immunoSEQ multiplex PCR. Here the sample spans 130,000 or so clones, roughly 90% being singletons. This TCR was sampled from a man between 65 and 85 years old with active COVID-19. Sequences were obtained from peripheral blood. V gene TRBV5-1 combines with J gene TRBJ2-1, with 11 bases that match TRBD2. The CDR3 nucleotides are TGCGCCAGCAGCCCCCAGAGTAGCGGGAGGGATGAGCAGTTCTTC. Its translation: CASSPQSSGRDEQFF.